What follows describes a single T cell receptor (beta chain). Its antigen has not been determined. Base qualities were left out, and no much larger clone turns up one base away. Patients with autoimmune disease history or receiving systemic immunosuppression were excluded from the trial. Peripheral blood for TCR sequencing was collected from all dose cohorts at baseline, on cycle 4 day 1, and on cycle 7 day 1. The samples were taken from a phase I, first-in-human, multicenter, open-label dose-escalation trial of ivuxolimab. The trial enrolled adults with locally advanced or metastatic head and neck squamous cell, hepatocellular, melanoma or renal cell carcinoma. Before TCR sequencing, CD4+ T cells and CD8+ T cells from peripheral blood were sorted into separate populations. Cut back by 0 bases and 1 base, the V and J ends lie 6 bases apart. The germline V gene yields MNHEY for CDR1 and SVGAGI for CDR2. The CDR3 contains 14 residues, cysteine and phenylalanine counted. Only the CDR3 part of the read is kept: 42 bases, read in frame from the first base.

This entry comes from a study of OX40 agonist ivuxolimab in advanced cancers. Broadly, across the study: Ivuxolimab, which targeted the costimulatory receptor OX40 (CD134), was an agonistic, fully human IgG2 monoclonal antibody. Intravenous ivuxolimab was administered to patients every 2 weeks at six dose levels: 0.01, 0.1, 0.3, 1.5, 3 and 10 mg/kg. Of the approximately 50 patients in dose escalation, about 19 had hepatocellular carcinoma, some 15 had melanoma, 9 had renal cell carcinoma and 9 had head and neck cancer. In the dose-escalation cohort, 70% to 90% of patients were male, and the mean age was 60 years with a range of roughly 20 to 79. Prior anti-PD-1, anti-PD-L1 or anti-CTLA-4 therapy was permitted, and checkpoint inhibitors had been received by about 36% of dose-escalation patients. Partial responses were achieved by three dose-escalation patients, of whom one had hepatocellular carcinoma and two had cutaneous melanoma. The purpose of peripheral TCRbeta sequencing was to test whether ivuxolimab changed TCR sequence diversity and led to clonal T-cell expansion. The paper covers the monotherapy dose-escalation part of the phase I ivuxolimab trial, which included N of about 50 patients.

Results the study describes overall, beyond this receptor: The antigen specificity of the peripheral T cells that underwent clonal expansion was not determined. Low levels of normalized T-cell clonal expansion were also seen in some patients who did not respond. At doses of 0.1 to 3.0 mg/kg, clonal expansion of both CD4+ and CD8+ T cells in blood was seen between baseline and week 6. Partial responders in the 0.1-3.0 mg/kg groups had among the lowest normalized peripheral clonal expansion, especially among CD8+ T cells. After ivuxolimab, more expanded clones were found on average in CD8+ T cells than in CD4+ T cells.

For sequencing of the TCRbeta CDR3 region, genomic DNA was extracted from the sorted cells. TCRbeta CDR3 regions were sequenced using the immunoSEQ Assay. Sourced from immuneACCESS, this table was stored by TCRdb with only in-frame sequences that have V and J called. A share of the clones is absent; for the studies checked, an unresolved V gene accounts for under half, and the remainder has no known explanation. Counted in this sample were tens of thousands of clones; over 85% of them appeared once. The ten most abundant clones make up more than 45% of the sample. The specimen comprised CD4+ or CD8+ T cells sorted from blood, sampled in a trial of the OX40 agonist ivuxolimab. In this chain, TRBV6-5 is recombined with TRBJ1-1, with no reliable assignment of the D segment. The sequence was collected from an adult with an advanced solid tumor such as melanoma, head and neck, liver or kidney cancer. The CDR3 protein sequence reads: CASSYSAANTEAFF. The sequence in DNA is TGTGCCAGCAGTTACTCGGCAGCGAACACTGAAGCTTTCTTT.